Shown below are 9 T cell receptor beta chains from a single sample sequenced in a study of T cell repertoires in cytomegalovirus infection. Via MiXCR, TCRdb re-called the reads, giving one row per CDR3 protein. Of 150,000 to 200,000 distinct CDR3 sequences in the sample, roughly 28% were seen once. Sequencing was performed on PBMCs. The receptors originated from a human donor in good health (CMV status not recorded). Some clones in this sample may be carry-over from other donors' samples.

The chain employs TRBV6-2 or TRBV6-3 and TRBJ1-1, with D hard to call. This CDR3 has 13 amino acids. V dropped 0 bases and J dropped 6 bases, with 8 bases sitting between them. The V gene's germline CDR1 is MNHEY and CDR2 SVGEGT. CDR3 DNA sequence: TGTGCCAGCAGTTACTCTCGAGGCTCTGAAGCTTTCTTT. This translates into CASSYSRGSEAFF.

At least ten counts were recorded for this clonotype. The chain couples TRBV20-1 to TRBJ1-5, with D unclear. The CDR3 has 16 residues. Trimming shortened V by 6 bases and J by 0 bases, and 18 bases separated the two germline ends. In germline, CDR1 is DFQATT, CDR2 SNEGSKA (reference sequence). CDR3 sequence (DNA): TGCAGTGCAAGAAGCCGGGGTCGCAATAGCAATCAGCCCCAGCATTTT. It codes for CSARSRGRNSNQPQHF.

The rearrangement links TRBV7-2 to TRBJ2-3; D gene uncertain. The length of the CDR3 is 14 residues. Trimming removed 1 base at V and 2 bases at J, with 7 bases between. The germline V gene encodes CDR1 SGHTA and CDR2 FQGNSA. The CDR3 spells CASSLGHNTDTQYF. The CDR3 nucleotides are TGTGCCAGCAGCTTAGGTCATAACACAGATACGCAGTATTTT.

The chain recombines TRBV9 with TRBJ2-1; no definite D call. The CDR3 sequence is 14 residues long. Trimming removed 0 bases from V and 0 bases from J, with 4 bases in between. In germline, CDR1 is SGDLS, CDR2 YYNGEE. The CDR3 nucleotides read TGTGCCAGCAGCGTAGAATACTCCTACAATGAGCAGTTCTTC. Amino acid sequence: CASSVEYSYNEQFF.

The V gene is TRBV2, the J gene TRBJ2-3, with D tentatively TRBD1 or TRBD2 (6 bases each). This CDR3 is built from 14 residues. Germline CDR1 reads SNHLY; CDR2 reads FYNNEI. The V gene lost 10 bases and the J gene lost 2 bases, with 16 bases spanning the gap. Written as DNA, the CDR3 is TGTGCCACCGGAGGGGGACTTCTCACAGATACGCAGTATTTT. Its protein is CATGGGLLTDTQYF.

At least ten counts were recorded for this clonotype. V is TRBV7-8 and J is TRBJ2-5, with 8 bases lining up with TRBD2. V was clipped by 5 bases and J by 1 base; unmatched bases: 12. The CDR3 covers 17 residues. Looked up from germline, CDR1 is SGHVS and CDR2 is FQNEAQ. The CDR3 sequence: CASSLARAGGSQETQYF. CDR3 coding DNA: TGTGCCAGCAGCCTTGCCCGGGCGGGGGGCTCCCAAGAGACCCAGTACTTC.

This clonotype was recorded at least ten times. CDR3 protein: CASSPGQKGYEQYF. Written as DNA, the CDR3 is TGTGCCAGCAGTCCCGGACAGAAAGGTTACGAGCAGTACTTC. The chain has TRBV6-2 or TRBV6-3 and TRBJ2-7; D might be TRBD1 (6 bases). Trimming shortened V by 5 bases and J by 4 bases, and 15 bases separated the two germline ends. The CDR3 consists of 14 residues. Germline V gene data show CDR1 as MNHEY and CDR2 as SVGEGT.

In nucleotides, the CDR3 is TGTGCCAGTACTATACAGGGCAGTCGGGGAGAGACCCAGTACTTC. Amino acid sequence: CASTIQGSRGETQYF. V and J are TRBV6-1 and TRBJ2-5; perhaps TRBD1 as D (6 bases). The germline V gene encodes CDR1 MNHNS and CDR2 SASEGT. The CDR3 spans 15 residues. Trimming took off 9 bases at V and 4 bases at J, with 21 bases between the two ends.

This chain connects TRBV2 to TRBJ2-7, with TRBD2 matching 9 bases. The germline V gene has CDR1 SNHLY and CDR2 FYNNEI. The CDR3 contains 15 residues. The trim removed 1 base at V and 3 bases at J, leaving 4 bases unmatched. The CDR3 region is CASSEGLAAFYEQYF. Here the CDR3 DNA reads TGTGCCAGCAGTGAAGGACTAGCGGCCTTCTACGAGCAGTACTTC.